This TCR beta chain was captured by sequencing in a study of regulatory T cells in long-lasting Graves disease. Time point of the sample: newly diagnosed GD, antithyroid drugs for less than 3 months. After RNA was extracted from PBMCs, the TCR library was made from it. CDR3 regions were amplified by Arm-PCR using iRepertoire HTBI primers to build TCR beta libraries. Per the original methods: Taken together, the samples had 50 to 70 TRBV and 14 TRBJ segments identified. TCRdb reanalysed the multiplex PCR reads using MiXCR and keeps one entry per CDR3 protein. The authors' filters were not applied to this entry. Of roughly 560,000 distinct CDR3 sequences detected, 15% to 20% appear once; the ten largest clones hold just under 25%. Trimming stripped 0 bases from V and 1 base from J, with 7 bases between. The V gene's germline CDR1 is PRHDT and CDR2 FYEKMQ (reference sequence). CDR3 length: 16 residues.

The same specimen was also included in a second study, on T cells in Graves' hyperthyroidism and ophthalmopathy.

Source: peripheral blood mononuclear cells (PBMCs), taken at new diagnosis, from a patient treated with antithyroid drugs. The chain links TRBV13 to TRBJ2-6; D unresolved. This TCR was recovered from a woman aged 35-65 years with Graves disease. CDR3: CASSLGRASGANVLTF. DNA for the CDR3: TGTGCCAGCAGCTTAGGCCGGGCGTCTGGGGCCAACGTCCTGACTTTC.